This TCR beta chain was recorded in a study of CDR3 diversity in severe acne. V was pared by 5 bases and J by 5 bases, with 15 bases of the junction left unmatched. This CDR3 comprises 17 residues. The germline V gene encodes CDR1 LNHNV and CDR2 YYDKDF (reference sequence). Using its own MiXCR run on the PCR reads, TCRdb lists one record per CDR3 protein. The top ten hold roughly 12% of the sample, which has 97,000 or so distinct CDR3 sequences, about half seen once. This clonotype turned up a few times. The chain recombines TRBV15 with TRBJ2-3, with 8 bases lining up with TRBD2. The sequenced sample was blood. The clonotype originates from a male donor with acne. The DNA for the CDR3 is TGTGCCACCAGCTCCCGAGGGAGCGGGAGTTTTGGAGATACGCAGTATTTT. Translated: CATSSRGSGSFGDTQYF.